These 30 T cell receptor beta chains share one sample of origin, sequenced in a study of T cell repertoires in cytomegalovirus infection. What these receptors recognize is not known. TCRdb ran MiXCR on the reads and lists one entry per CDR3 protein. The repertoire includes about 350,000 distinct CDR3 sequences, about 34% of them detected once, and roughly 14% sits in the top ten. The sequencing used cultured PBMCs, collected from culture after CMV antigen stimulation. The source of these receptors is a human donor in good health (CMV status not recorded). Some clones in this sample may be carry-over from other donors' samples.

This clonotype has just a few counts. The V gene is TRBV27, the J gene TRBJ2-1; D may be TRBD2 (5 bases). The germline gives CDR1 MNHEY, CDR2 SMNVEV (reference sequence). This CDR3 is built from 16 residues. V shed 6 bases and J shed 0 bases, with 15 bases lying between them. The CDR3 DNA reads as TGTGCCAGCAGCGACCCTAAGCGGAACTCCTACAATGAGCAGTTCTTC. Its translation: CASSDPKRNSYNEQFF.

V and J are TRBV15 and TRBJ2-6, with unresolved D. Germline loops: CDR1 LNHNV, CDR2 YYDKDF (reference sequence). This CDR3 is 14 amino acids long. Trimming pared 8 bases from V and 0 bases from J, leaving 8 bases between. Here the CDR3 reads CATGPFSGANVLTF. The CDR3 nucleotides read TGTGCCACCGGGCCATTCTCTGGGGCCAACGTCCTGACTTTC.

This clonotype was observed a handful of times. The chain couples TRBV4-1 to TRBJ2-3; 7 positions agree with TRBD2. The CDR3 is 16 amino acids. V was clipped by 2 bases and J by 3 bases; unmatched bases: 8. Germline V CDR1 and CDR2: MGHRA, YSYEKL. CDR3 protein: CASSQLTSELTDTQYF. Written as DNA, the CDR3 is TGCGCCAGCAGCCAACTCACTAGCGAATTGACAGATACGCAGTATTTT.

The rearrangement uses TRBV4-2 and TRBJ2-5, with a possible D match to TRBD1 (6 bases). Germline CDR1 LGHNA, CDR2 YNFKEQ. Trimming pared 4 bases from V and 3 bases from J, leaving 12 bases between. The CDR3 extends over 14 amino acids. In DNA, the CDR3 is TGTGCCAGCAGCCGCCCTGGACAGAAAGAGACCCAGTACTTC. Protein product: CASSRPGQKETQYF.

The chain is built from TRBV7-3 and TRBJ1-1, with D uncertain. The V end lost 2 bases, the J end lost 0 bases, and 19 bases lay between the germline ends. The CDR3 extends over 18 amino acids. CDR1 SGHTA and CDR2 FQGTGA come from the germline V gene. Written as DNA, the CDR3 is TGTGCCAGCAGCTTATTTGTCTACGGAAGGGCCTTGAACACTGAAGCTTTCTTT. Translated: CASSLFVYGRALNTEAFF.

This clonotype appeared many times. CDR3 nucleotide sequence: TGTGCCAGCAGCTTACCAGGGGTTAACTATGGCTACACCTTC. Amino acid sequence: CASSLPGVNYGYTF. This chain joins TRBV7-2 and TRBJ1-2, with a possible D match to TRBD1 (6 bases). Germline V gives CDR1 SGHTA, CDR2 FQGNSA. The CDR3 spans 14 residues. Trimming left V 2 bases short and J 1 base short, with 8 bases between.

The chain couples TRBV7-2 to TRBJ2-7; 10 bases match TRBD2. This CDR3 has 16 residues. Trimming cost V 5 bases and J 4 bases; bases outside gene matches: 11. Germline CDR1 is SGHTA and CDR2 is FQGNSA. CDR3 region: CASSIGPGLALYEQYF. CDR3 bases: TGTGCCAGCAGCATCGGGCCGGGACTAGCGCTTTACGAGCAGTACTTC.

The chain has TRBV2 and TRBJ1-2; D is undetermined. Germline lookup yields CDR1 SNHLY and CDR2 FYNNEI. Trimming pared 0 bases from V and 5 bases from J, leaving 10 bases between. The CDR3 consists of 14 residues. The CDR3 region is CASSEATLRYGYTF. The CDR3 nucleotides read TGTGCCAGCAGTGAAGCAACCCTACGGTATGGCTACACCTTC.

The chain combines TRBV20-1 with TRBJ2-7; no clear D. CDR1 is DFQATT and CDR2 is SNEGSKA in the germline V gene (reference sequence). Trimming took 0 bases from V and 3 from J, leaving 12 bases between them. The CDR3 loop spans 14 amino acids. CDR3 loop: CSARDSGQYYEQYF. DNA for the CDR3: TGCAGTGCTAGAGATAGTGGTCAGTACTACGAGCAGTACTTC.

This clonotype turned up a few times. The gene calls are TRBV27 and TRBJ1-6; no clear D gene. The V end lost 5 bases, the J end lost 3 bases, and 8 bases lay between the germline ends. Germline loops: CDR1 MNHEY, CDR2 SMNVEV (reference sequence). The CDR3 is made up of 14 amino acids. The CDR3 coding sequence is TGTGCCAGCAGTAACCGGGACTATAATTCACCCCTCCACTTT. Its translation is CASSNRDYNSPLHF.

The chain couples TRBV4-3 to TRBJ2-1; D uncertain. Trimming removed 0 bases from V and 6 bases from J, with 21 bases in between. This CDR3 is 18 amino acids long. Germline V gene sequence: CDR1 LGHNA, CDR2 YSLEER. The CDR3 nucleotides are TGCGCCAGCAGCCAAGATTTGCTCCGACGAAACCGCGGCAATGAGCAGTTCTTC. Translated: CASSQDLLRRNRGNEQFF.

The chain combines TRBV2 with TRBJ2-7, with 11 bases fitting TRBD1. Per germline, CDR1 SNHLY and CDR2 FYNNEI. V lost 5 bases to trimming and J lost 2 bases; unmatched junction nucleotides: 5. The CDR3 runs to 15 residues. In DNA, the CDR3 is TGTGCCAGCAGTCAATCGGGACAGGGGGCCTACGAGCAGTACTTC. This encodes CASSQSGQGAYEQYF.

The chain links TRBV7-2 to TRBJ2-3; D not resolved. V lost 8 bases and J 2 bases, leaving 8 bases between the germline ends. CDR1 is SGHTA, CDR2 FQGNSA, per germline. This CDR3 is 12 amino acids long. In nucleotides, the CDR3 is TGTGCCAGCCCCAAGGACACAGATACGCAGTATTTT. The encoded protein is CASPKDTDTQYF.

The rearrangement joins TRBV12-3 or TRBV12-4 to TRBJ1-2; D is ambiguous. The CDR3 sequence is 15 residues long. V was pared by 2 bases and J by 8 bases, with 18 bases between. The CDR3 coding sequence is TGTGCCAGCAGTTTAAAATCCGTGAGAGGAGGGGGCTACACCTTC. Protein: CASSLKSVRGGGYTF.

The CDR3 region is CASSGIRGRDKNIQYF. As DNA, the CDR3 is TGTGCCAGCAGTGGGATCAGGGGAAGGGACAAAAACATTCAGTACTTC. The rearrangement links TRBV28 to TRBJ2-4; D may be TRBD1 (6 bases). This CDR3 has 16 residues. The ends were cut back, 5 bases at V and 3 bases at J, with 17 bases in the middle. The germline V gene encodes CDR1 MDHEN and CDR2 SYDVKM.

This clonotype was detected only a few times. V is TRBV4-1 and J is TRBJ1-3, with no clear D. This CDR3 is built from 15 residues. V gave up 4 bases and J gave up 0 bases, with 10 bases separating them. The germline V gene has CDR1 MGHRA and CDR2 YSYEKL. The CDR3 DNA reads as TGCGCCAGCAGCCCCCCCGGGCGCTCTGGAAACACCATATATTTT. Protein product: CASSPPGRSGNTIYF.

This clonotype showed up many times. The J gene is TRBJ2-2, the V gene TRBV7-9; 9 bases agree with TRBD1. The germline V gene encodes CDR1 SEHNR and CDR2 FQNEAQ (reference sequence). Trimming took 5 bases from V and 0 from J; bases not matched to a gene: 4. The CDR3 runs 16 residues. The CDR3 DNA is TGTGCCAGCAGCCCGACAGGGGGAACGAACACCGGGGAGCTGTTTTTT. Translation gives CASSPTGGTNTGELFF.

The rearrangement joins TRBV6-1 to TRBJ2-5; 7 bases map to TRBD1. The CDR3 has 14 residues. Unmatched junction bases numbered 9, after V lost 6 bases and J lost 5 bases. The V gene's germline CDR1 is MNHNS and CDR2 SASEGT. The CDR3 sequence is CASRTGFRAETQYF. The CDR3 DNA follows: TGTGCCAGCAGGACAGGGTTTAGAGCGGAGACCCAGTACTTC.

The chain couples TRBV15 to TRBJ2-7; 7 nucleotides align to TRBD2. The V and J ends lost 0 bases and 4 bases, in that order; junction bases with no gene match: 9. From germline, CDR1 is LNHNV and CDR2 YYDKDF (reference sequence). The CDR3 loop spans 16 amino acids. The CDR3 DNA sequence: TGTGCCACCAGCAGAGATCGCCTAGCGGTCGTTTACGAGCAGTACTTC. Its translation: CATSRDRLAVVYEQYF. Variable domain in full (rest from reference TRBV15 and TRBJ2-7): DAMVIQNPRYQVTQFGKPVTLSCSQTLNHNVMYWYQQKSSQAPKLLFHYYDKDFNNEADTPDNFQSRRPNTSFCFLDIRSPGLGDTAMYLCATSRDRLAVVYEQYFGPGTRLTVT.

V usage is TRBV7-9 and J usage is TRBJ1-2; no clear D gene. This CDR3 comprises 14 residues. Germline values: CDR1 SEHNR, CDR2 FQNEAQ (reference sequence). With 2 bases removed from V and 1 base from J, the gap between germline ends came to 8 bases. The CDR3, as DNA: TGTGCCAGCAGCTTACTCGATTTTAACTATGGCTACACCTTC. Translated, it gives CASSLLDFNYGYTF. The whole variable domain, filled in from reference TRBV7-9 and TRBJ1-2, reads DTGVSQNPRHKITKRGQNVTFRCDPISEHNRLYWYRQTLGQGPEFLTYFQNEAQLEKSRLLSDRFSAERPKGSFSTLEIQRTEQGDSAMYLCASSLLDFNYGYTFGSGTRLTVV.

The chain combines TRBV2 with TRBJ1-6; D is unclear. The CDR3 has 15 amino acids. Trimming cost V 3 bases and J 0 bases, with 6 bases left between them. Germline values: CDR1 SNHLY, CDR2 FYNNEI. The CDR3 coding sequence is TGTGCCAGCAGTGACAGTAACTCCTATAATTCACCCCTCCACTTT. Translation: CASSDSNSYNSPLHF.

The V and J genes are TRBV14 and TRBJ1-4; TRBD1 is a possible D gene (5 bases). V was trimmed by 3 bases and J by 8 bases, leaving 10 bases between them. The length of the CDR3 is 13 residues. Germline V gene data show CDR1 as SGHDN and CDR2 as FVKESK. The CDR3 DNA sequence: TGTGCCAGCAGCCAGAACAGGAACGAAAAACTGTTTTTT. Protein: CASSQNRNEKLFF.

This clonotype was recorded once. The genes are TRBV5-4 and TRBJ2-3, with D perhaps assigned TRBD1 or TRBD2 (5 bases each). The CDR3 sequence is 16 residues long. Germline V lookup: CDR1 SGHNT, CDR2 YYREEE (reference sequence). Trimming left V 4 bases short and J 0 bases short, with 15 bases between. The DNA of the CDR3 is TGTGCCAGCAGCGGGAACCTGTGGGGGAGCACAGATACGCAGTATTTT. Translated: CASSGNLWGSTDTQYF.

This clonotype was counted ten times or more. This sequence joins TRBV7-2 and TRBJ2-2; D unclear. From germline, CDR1 is SGHTA and CDR2 FQGNSA. The CDR3 consists of 15 residues. Trimming removed 2 bases from V and 0 bases from J, with 7 bases in between. The CDR3 region is CASSLQATNTGELFF. In nucleotides, the CDR3 is TGTGCCAGCAGCTTACAGGCTACGAACACCGGGGAGCTGTTTTTT. The complete variable domain, with remaining parts taken from reference TRBV7-2 and TRBJ2-2, reads GAGVSQSPSNKVTEKGKDVELRCDPISGHTALYWYRQSLGQGLEFLIYFQGNSAPDKSGLPSDRFSAERTGGSVSTLTIQRTQQEDSAVYLCASSLQATNTGELFFGEGSRLTVL.

J is TRBJ2-6 and V is TRBV6-1; D remains ambiguous. V lost 2 bases and J 1 base, leaving 12 bases between the germline ends. There are 17 residues in the CDR3. In germline, CDR1 is MNHNS, CDR2 SASEGT. This CDR3 is CASSELLFGSGANVLTF. The CDR3 bases are TGTGCCAGCAGTGAACTCCTCTTCGGGTCTGGGGCCAACGTCCTGACTTTC.

The gene calls are TRBV10-3 and TRBJ2-1; 9 bases are shared with TRBD2. The V gene end was trimmed by 9 bases and the J gene end by 2 bases; junction bases not matched to a gene: 8. Germline V gene lookup returns CDR1 ENHRY and CDR2 SYGVKD. This CDR3 has 15 residues. The CDR3 reads CAIRPGLATYNEQFF. In DNA, the CDR3 is TGTGCCATACGGCCGGGACTAGCTACCTACAATGAGCAGTTCTTC.

The gene calls are TRBV30 and TRBJ1-6; D uncertain. Trimming stripped 0 bases from V and 10 bases from J, with 13 bases between. The CDR3 has 14 amino acids. CDR1 GTSNPN and CDR2 SVGIG come from the germline V gene (reference sequence). The CDR3 loop is CAWSVEVPSSPLHF. The CDR3 bases are TGTGCCTGGAGTGTAGAAGTCCCTTCGTCACCCCTCCACTTT.

This clonotype was observed many times. The chain carries TRBV7-9 and TRBJ2-3; maybe TRBD1 (5 bases). V lost 2 bases to trimming and J lost 5 bases, with 14 bases between them. Germline-derived CDR1 and CDR2 are SEHNR and FQNEAQ (reference sequence). The CDR3 is made up of 15 amino acids. The DNA for the CDR3 is TGTGCCAGCAGCTTAACGGACACGTTACGAGATACGCAGTATTTT. The encoded protein is CASSLTDTLRDTQYF.

This clonotype showed up just once. The CDR3 bases are TGCAGTGCTAGAGAGGGACTAGGTTACGAGCAGTACTTC. This sequence encodes CSAREGLGYEQYF. The rearrangement joins TRBV20-1 to TRBJ2-7, with 8 bases fitting TRBD2. The trim removed 0 bases at V and 4 bases at J, leaving 2 bases unmatched. This CDR3 region has 13 residues. Germline CDR1 DFQATT, CDR2 SNEGSKA (reference sequence).

Remarks on this clonotype: It may be a read error: a sequence one base away is much more abundant. This chain links TRBV12-3 or TRBV12-4 with TRBJ1-1, with D tentatively TRBD1 (5 bases). V lost 3 bases to trimming and J lost 7 bases, with 18 bases between them. CDR3 length: 15 residues. CDR3 protein: CASSFSVGGEDEAFF. The CDR3 DNA is TGTGCCAGCAGTTTCTCCGTTGGAGGGGAAGATGAAGCTTTCTTT.